This T cell receptor beta chain came from a study of regulatory T cells in long-lasting Graves disease. Time point given: newly diagnosed GD, antithyroid drugs for less than 3 months. The TCR library was made from RNA extracted from PBMCs. Arm-PCR of CDR3 regions with iRepertoire HTBI primers generated TCR beta libraries. MiXCR was run by TCRdb on the multiplex PCR reads, yielding one entry per CDR3 protein. This sample has more than 350,000 distinct CDR3 sequences, with more than 13% found just once. The sample holds many counts of this clonotype. V was clipped by 1 base and J by 3 bases, with 13 bases between them. CDR1 DFQATT and CDR2 SNEGSKA come from the germline V gene (reference sequence). The CDR3 extends over 14 amino acids. The same data also went into a second study, on T cells in Graves' hyperthyroidism and ophthalmopathy. As that report states: Absent ophthalmopathy progression within 18 months defined stable Graves' hyperthyroidism. Investigators excluded patients with uncontrolled infection, other autoimmune disease, pregnancy or lactation.

The material sequenced was peripheral blood mononuclear cells (PBMCs), taken at new diagnosis, from a patient treated with antithyroid drugs. The J gene is TRBJ2-7, the V gene TRBV20-1; the D gene is possibly TRBD2 (5 bases). The sequence was collected from a woman under 40 with Graves disease. CDR3 sequence reads: CSARGGTGFYEQYF. The CDR3 DNA sequence: TGCAGTGCTAGAGGCGGAACGGGGTTCTACGAGCAGTACTTC.